A selection of T cell receptor beta chains follows, all from one sample in a study of T cell responses to AZD1222 COVID-19 vaccine. Repertoires were generated with immunoSEQ multiplex PCR, while TCRdb's copy carries only in-frame clones and drops some. The sample lists about 120,000 clones; around 90% were seen once. The starting material was peripheral blood, obtained on day 0 of AZD1222 vaccination. These receptors were taken from an adult in good health. CDR3s include the opening cysteine and the closing phenylalanine or tryptophan. D genes are given only for firm matches. Some rows mark clone size as missing; the rest say once, few, many or name a class of expanded clone.

V gene	J gene	D gene	clone size	CDR3 DNA	CDR3 protein
TRBV3-1/TRBV3-2	TRBJ1-5	.	.	TGTGCCAGCAGCCACACCCCCGATCAGCCCCAGCATTTT	CASSHTPDQPQHF
TRBV6-1	TRBJ1-5	.	.	TGTGCCAGCAGTGAAGCTAGAGGACACTCTGATCAGCCCCAGCATTTT	CASSEARGHSDQPQHF
TRBV2	TRBJ2-7	.	.	TGTGCCAGCAGTGAAGCGCTTAAGGTCTACGAGCAGTACTTC	CASSEALKVYEQYF
TRBV5-4	TRBJ2-1	TRBD1	.	TGTGCCAGCAGCTTGAAAGGGGGCTCACATGAGCAGTTCTTC	CASSLKGGSHEQFF
TRBV7-2	TRBJ2-1	TRBD2	.	TGTGCCAGCAGCTTAAGTTTGGTACTAGCGTCGTACAATGAGCAGTTCTTC	CASSLSLVLASYNEQFF
TRBV25-1	TRBJ1-1	.	.	TGTGCCAGCAGTGCCAACACTGAAGCTTTCTTT	CASSANTEAFF
TRBV10-3	TRBJ1-5	TRBD1	few	TGTGCCATCAGGGGACAGGGTATTTGGCAGCAGCATTTT	CAIRGQGIWQQHF
TRBV2	TRBJ1-1	.	.	TGTGCCAGCACCGGGGATTTCACTGAAGCTTTCTTT	CASTGDFTEAFF
TRBV6-6	TRBJ2-7	.	.	TGTGCCAGCAGTTACTCTTACTCCTACGAGCAGTACTTC	CASSYSYSYEQYF
TRBV6-5	TRBJ1-5	.	.	TGTGCCAGCAGCAGGGCCGGGGAGCCCCAGCATTTT	CASSRAGEPQHF
TRBV11-3	TRBJ1-1	.	.	TGTGCCAGCAGCCCAAGCGGACGGGCTGAAGCTTTCTTT	CASSPSGRAEAFF
TRBV19	TRBJ1-4	.	.	TGTGCCAGTAGTATAGGCGGCCTGGAGGTTGAAAAACTGTTTTTT	CASSIGGLEVEKLFF